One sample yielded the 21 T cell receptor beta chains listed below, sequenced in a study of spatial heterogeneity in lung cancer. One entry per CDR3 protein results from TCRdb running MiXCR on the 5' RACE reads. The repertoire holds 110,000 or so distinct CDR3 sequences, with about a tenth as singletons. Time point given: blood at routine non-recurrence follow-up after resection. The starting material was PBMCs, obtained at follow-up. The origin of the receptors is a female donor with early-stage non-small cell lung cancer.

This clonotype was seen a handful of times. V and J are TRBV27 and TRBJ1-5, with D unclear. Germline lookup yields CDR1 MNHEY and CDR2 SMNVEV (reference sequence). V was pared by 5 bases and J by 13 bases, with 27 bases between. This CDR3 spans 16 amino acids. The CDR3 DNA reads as TGTGCCAGCAGTCCCCAGGCGGAGAGGGTTGATCAGGCACAGCATTTT. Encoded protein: CASSPQAERVDQAQHF.

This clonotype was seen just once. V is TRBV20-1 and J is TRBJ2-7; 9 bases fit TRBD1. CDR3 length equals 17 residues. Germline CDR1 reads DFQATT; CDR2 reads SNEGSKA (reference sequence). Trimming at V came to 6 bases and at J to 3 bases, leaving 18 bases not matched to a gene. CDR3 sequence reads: CSALTVNPGQGLYEQYF. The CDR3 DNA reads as TGCAGTGCGTTAACAGTTAATCCGGGACAGGGTCTCTACGAGCAGTACTTC.

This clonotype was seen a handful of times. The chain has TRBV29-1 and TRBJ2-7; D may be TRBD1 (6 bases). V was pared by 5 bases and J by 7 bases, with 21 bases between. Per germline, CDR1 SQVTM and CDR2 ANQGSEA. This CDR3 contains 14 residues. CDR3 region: CSVQPTGPSREQYF. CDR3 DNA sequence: TGCAGCGTTCAACCGACAGGCCCTAGTAGGGAGCAGTACTTC.

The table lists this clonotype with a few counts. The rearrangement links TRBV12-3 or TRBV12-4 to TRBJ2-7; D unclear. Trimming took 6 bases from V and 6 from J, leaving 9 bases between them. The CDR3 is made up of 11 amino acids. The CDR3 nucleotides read TGTGCCAGCAGCCTAAGGGTCGAGCAGTACTTC. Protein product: CASSLRVEQYF.

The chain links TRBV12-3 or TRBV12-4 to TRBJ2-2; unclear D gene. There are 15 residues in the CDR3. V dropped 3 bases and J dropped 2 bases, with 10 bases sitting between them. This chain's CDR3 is CASSLGQTNTGELFF. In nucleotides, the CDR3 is TGTGCCAGCAGTTTGGGTCAGACCAACACCGGGGAGCTGTTTTTT.

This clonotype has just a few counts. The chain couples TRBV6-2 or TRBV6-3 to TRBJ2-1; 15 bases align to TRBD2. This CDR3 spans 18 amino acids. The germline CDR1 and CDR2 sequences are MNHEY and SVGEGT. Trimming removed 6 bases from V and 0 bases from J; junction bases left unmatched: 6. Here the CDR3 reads CASSLGTSGRSSYNEQFF. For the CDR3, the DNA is TGTGCCAGCAGCCTAGGGACTAGCGGGAGGAGCTCCTACAATGAGCAGTTCTTC.

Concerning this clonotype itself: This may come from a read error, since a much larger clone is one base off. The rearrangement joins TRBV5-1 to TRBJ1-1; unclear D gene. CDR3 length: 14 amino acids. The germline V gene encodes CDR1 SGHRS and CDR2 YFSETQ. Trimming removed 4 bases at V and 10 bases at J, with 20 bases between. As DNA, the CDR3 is TGCGCCAGCAGCCCCCAATCGGCCTGCCAGGTAGCTTTCTTT. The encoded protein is CASSPQSACQVAFF.

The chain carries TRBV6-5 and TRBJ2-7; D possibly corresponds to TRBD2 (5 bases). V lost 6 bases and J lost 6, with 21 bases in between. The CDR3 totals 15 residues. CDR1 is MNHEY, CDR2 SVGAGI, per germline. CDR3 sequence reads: CASSPRARGGSEQYF. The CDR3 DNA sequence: TGTGCCAGCAGCCCCCGGGCGCGAGGAGGCTCCGAGCAGTACTTC.

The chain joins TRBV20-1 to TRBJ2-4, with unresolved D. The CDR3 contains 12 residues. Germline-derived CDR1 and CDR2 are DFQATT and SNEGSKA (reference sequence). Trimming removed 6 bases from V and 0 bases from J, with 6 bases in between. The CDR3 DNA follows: TGCAGTGCCACTTTAGCCAAAAACATTCAGTACTTC. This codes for CSATLAKNIQYF.

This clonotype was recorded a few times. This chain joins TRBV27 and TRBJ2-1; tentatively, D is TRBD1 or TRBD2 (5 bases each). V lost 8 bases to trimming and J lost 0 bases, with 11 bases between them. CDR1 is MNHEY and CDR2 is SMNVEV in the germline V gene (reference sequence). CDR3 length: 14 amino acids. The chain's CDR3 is CASVGRSSYNEQFF. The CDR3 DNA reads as TGTGCCAGCGTGGGACGAAGCTCCTACAATGAGCAGTTCTTC.

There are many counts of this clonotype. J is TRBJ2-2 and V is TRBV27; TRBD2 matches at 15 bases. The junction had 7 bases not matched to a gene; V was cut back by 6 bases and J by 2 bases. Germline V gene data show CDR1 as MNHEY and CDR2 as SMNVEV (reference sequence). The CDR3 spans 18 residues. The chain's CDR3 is CASSGGLAGGPNTGELFF. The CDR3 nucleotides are TGTGCCAGCAGCGGCGGACTAGCGGGAGGGCCTAACACCGGGGAGCTGTTTTTT.

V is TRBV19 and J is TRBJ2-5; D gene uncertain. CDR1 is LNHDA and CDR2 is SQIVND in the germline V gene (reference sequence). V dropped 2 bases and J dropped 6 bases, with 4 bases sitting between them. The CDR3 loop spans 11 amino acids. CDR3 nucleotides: TGTGCCAGTAGTATATCGAAGACCCAGTACTTC. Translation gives CASSISKTQYF.

The CDR3 DNA sequence: TGTGCCAGCAGGGCAGGGAACTTGAACACTGAAGCTTTCTTT. Its translation is CASRAGNLNTEAFF. The genes are TRBV28 and TRBJ1-1; D perhaps matches TRBD1 (5 bases). Looked up from germline, CDR1 is MDHEN and CDR2 is SYDVKM. The CDR3 contains 14 residues. The V and J ends lost 6 bases and 0 bases respectively, with 11 bases between them.

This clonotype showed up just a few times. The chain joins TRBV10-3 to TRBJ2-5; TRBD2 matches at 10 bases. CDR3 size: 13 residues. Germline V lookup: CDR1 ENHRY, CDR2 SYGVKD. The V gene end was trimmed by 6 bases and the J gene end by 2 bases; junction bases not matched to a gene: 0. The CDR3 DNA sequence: TGTGCCATCAGACTAGCGGGGCAAGAGACCCAGTACTTC. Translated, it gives CAIRLAGQETQYF.

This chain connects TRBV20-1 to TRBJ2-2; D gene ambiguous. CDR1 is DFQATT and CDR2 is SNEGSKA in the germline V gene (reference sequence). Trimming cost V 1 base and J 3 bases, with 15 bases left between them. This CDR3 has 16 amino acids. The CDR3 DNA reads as TGCAGTGCTAGAGTAAAAGGCTACCTTGACACCGGGGAGCTGTTTTTT. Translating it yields CSARVKGYLDTGELFF.

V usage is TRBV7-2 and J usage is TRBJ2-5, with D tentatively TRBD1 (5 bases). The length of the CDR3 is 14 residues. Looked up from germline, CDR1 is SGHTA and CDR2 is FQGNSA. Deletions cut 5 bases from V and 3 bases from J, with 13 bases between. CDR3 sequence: CASSLGATKETQYF. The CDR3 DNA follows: TGTGCCAGCAGCCTTGGGGCCACCAAAGAGACCCAGTACTTC.

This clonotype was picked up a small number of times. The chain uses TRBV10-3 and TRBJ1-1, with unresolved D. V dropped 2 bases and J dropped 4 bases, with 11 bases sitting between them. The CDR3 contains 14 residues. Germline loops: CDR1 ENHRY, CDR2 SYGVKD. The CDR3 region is CAISELYGITEAFF. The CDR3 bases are TGTGCCATCAGTGAGCTGTATGGTATCACTGAAGCTTTCTTT.

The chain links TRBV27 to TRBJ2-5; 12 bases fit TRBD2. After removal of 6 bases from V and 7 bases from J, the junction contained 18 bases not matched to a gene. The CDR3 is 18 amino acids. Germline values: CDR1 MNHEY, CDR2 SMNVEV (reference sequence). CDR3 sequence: CASRGSPGLAGPIGTQYF. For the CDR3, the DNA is TGTGCCAGCAGGGGATCGCCGGGACTAGCGGGCCCCATCGGGACCCAGTACTTC.

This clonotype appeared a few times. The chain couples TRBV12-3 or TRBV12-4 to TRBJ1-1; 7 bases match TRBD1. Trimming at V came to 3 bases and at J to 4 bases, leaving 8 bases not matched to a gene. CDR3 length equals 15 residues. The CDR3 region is CASSFGRQGTTEAFF. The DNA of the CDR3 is TGTGCCAGCAGTTTCGGTCGACAGGGAACCACTGAAGCTTTCTTT.

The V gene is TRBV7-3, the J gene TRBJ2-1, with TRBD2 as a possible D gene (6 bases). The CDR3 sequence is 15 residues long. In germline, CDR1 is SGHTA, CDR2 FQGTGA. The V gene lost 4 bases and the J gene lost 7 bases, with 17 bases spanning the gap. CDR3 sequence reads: CASSSAGLHNNEQFF. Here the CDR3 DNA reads TGTGCCAGCAGCTCGGCGGGGCTTCACAATAATGAGCAGTTCTTC.

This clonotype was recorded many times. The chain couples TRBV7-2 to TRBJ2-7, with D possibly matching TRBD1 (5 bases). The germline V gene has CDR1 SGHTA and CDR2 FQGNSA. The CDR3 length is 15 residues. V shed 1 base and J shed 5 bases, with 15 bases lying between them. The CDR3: CASSLVYRLVNEQYF. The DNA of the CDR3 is TGTGCCAGCAGCTTAGTATACAGGCTAGTCAACGAGCAGTACTTC.